A selection of T cell receptor beta chains follows, all from one sample in a study of T cells in Graves' hyperthyroidism and ophthalmopathy. TCRdb reanalysed the multiplex PCR reads using MiXCR and keeps one entry per CDR3 protein. The repertoire holds hundreds of thousands of distinct CDR3 sequences, 16% seen once, with approximately 3.9% in the top ten. The sequenced material came from blood. The receptors stem from a woman in her 30s with Graves' hyperthyroidism. Both conserved end residues are trimmed from each CDR3.

TRBJ1-1 TRBV6-1 ASIQGANAF
TRBJ1-4 TRBV6-5 ASKGTGRGEKLF
TRBJ2-7 TRBV4-1 ASSQDDLKSSYEQY
TRBJ2-7 TRBV6-1 ASSEDPIGTVRSYEQY
TRBJ2-5 TRBV19 ASSGAEQETQY
TRBJ2-7 TRBV30 AWSGGSGRYEQY
TRBJ1-5 TRBV28 ASSRTGLYNQPQH
TRBJ1-1 TRBV7-9 ASSLVGKNTEAF
TRBJ1-5 TRBV20-1 SARSGSGNQPQH
TRBJ1-2 TRBV6-1 ASSERGVLDRYT
TRBJ2-7 TRBV27 ASSFRPSGSYEQY
TRBJ1-5 TRBV6-2/TRBV6-3 AIRGGQNQPQH
TRBJ2-3 TRBV7-2 ASSFRAPTDTQY
TRBJ2-2 TRBV3-1 ASKEREFTGELF
TRBJ2-1 TRBV7-9 ASSLRDRAMDNEQF
TRBJ1-2 TRBV7-2 ASSPRQGTNYGYT
TRBJ1-1 TRBV28 ASSLRVTTEAF
TRBJ1-5 TRBV19 ASSWDTSDQPQH
TRBJ1-1 TRBV30 AWRPSLNTEAF
TRBJ1-5 TRBV7-2 ASTKQGNQPQH
TRBJ1-1 TRBV2 ASSFQDTEAF
TRBJ2-1 TRBV12-3/TRBV12-4 ASSLVGEQS
TRBJ2-2 TRBV30 AWSGLVDTGELF
TRBJ2-7 TRBV18 ASSHRDNPYEQY
TRBJ2-2 TRBV20-1 SAKSGGNTGELF
TRBJ1-4 TRBV5-6 ASSTPGQPNEKLF
TRBJ2-1 TRBV11-2 ASTTLQYNEQF